This T cell receptor (beta chain) was identified in a study of cytomegalovirus exposure and HLA in healthy donors. Study information: Ancestry clustering placed around four fifths of about 400 genotyped donors in the Caucasian-associated cluster.

PCR used 60 Vbeta primers and 13 Jbeta primers. Some clones are missing from TCRdb's copy, which holds only in-frame ones; the method was immunoSEQ multiplex PCR. The repertoire consists of around 94,000 clones, with about 72% occurring once and the leading ten covering roughly 19%. The CDR3 is 16 amino acids. Looked up from germline, CDR1 is LGHNA and CDR2 is YNFKEQ. Trimming took 1 base from V and 2 from J; bases not matched to a gene: 4. The sequenced sample consisted of PBMCs. The V gene is TRBV4-2, the J gene TRBJ2-1, with 8 bases fitting TRBD2. The TCR was taken from a woman aged 55-69 years in good health and CMV-seropositive. CDR3 bases: TGTGCCAGCAGCCAAGGCGCGGGAGGCCCCTACAATGAGCAGTTCTTC. This encodes CASSQGAGGPYNEQFF.